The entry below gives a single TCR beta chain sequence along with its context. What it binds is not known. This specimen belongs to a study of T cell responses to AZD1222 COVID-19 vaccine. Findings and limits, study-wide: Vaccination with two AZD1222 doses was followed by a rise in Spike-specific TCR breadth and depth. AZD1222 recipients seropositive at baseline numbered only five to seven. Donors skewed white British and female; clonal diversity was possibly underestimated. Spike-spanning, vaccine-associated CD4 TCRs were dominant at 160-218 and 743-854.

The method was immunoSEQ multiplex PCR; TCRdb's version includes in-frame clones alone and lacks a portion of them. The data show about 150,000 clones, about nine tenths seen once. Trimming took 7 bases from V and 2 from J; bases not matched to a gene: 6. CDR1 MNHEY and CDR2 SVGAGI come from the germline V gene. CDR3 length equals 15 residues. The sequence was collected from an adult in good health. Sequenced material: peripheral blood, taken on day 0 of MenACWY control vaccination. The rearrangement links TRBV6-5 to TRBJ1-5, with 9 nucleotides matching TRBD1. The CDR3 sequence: CASTRTGEGNQPQHF. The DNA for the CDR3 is TGTGCCAGCACCCGGACAGGGGAAGGCAATCAGCCCCAGCATTTT.